These T cell receptor beta chains were read from a single sample in a study of identical twins. TCRdb re-analysed the 5' RACE reads in MiXCR, keeping a single row per CDR3 protein. The sample shows roughly 720,000 distinct CDR3 sequences, roughly 20% of them seen only once. This same sample was also taken into another study, of T cells expressing NK-cell markers.

The specimen was PBMCs. The receptors derive from a woman between 18 and 30 years old in good health. The CDR3 runs from the conserved cysteine through the conserved F or W. A D gene is named only where the DNA matches it firmly. Expanded clones get a size class; other rows say once, few or many, or leave the size out.

CDR3 length: 18
D gene: TRBD1
J gene: TRBJ2-7
clone size: .
V gene: TRBV27
CDR3 DNA: TGTGCCAGCAGTTTATTAACCCCCCAGGGGGCGATAGCCTACGAGCAGTACTTC
CDR3 protein: CASSLLTPQGAIAYEQYF

CDR3 length: 13
D gene: .
J gene: TRBJ2-2
clone size: .
V gene: TRBV10-1
CDR3 DNA: TGCGCCAGCAGTGGACTTTCCACCGGGGAGCTGTTTTTT
CDR3 protein: CASSGLSTGELFF

CDR3 length: 13
D gene: .
J gene: TRBJ2-1
clone size: .
V gene: TRBV3-1
CDR3 DNA: TGTGCCAGCAGCCCCCTCCGAGGATTTGAGCAGTTCTTC
CDR3 protein: CASSPLRGFEQFF

CDR3 length: 15
D gene: .
J gene: TRBJ2-3
clone size: .
V gene: TRBV6-2/TRBV6-3
CDR3 DNA: TGTGCCAGCAAGGAGGGGACGTCCACAAGATATACGCAGTATTTT
CDR3 protein: CASKEGTSTRYTQYF

CDR3 length: 13
D gene: .
J gene: TRBJ1-2
clone size: few
V gene: TRBV20-1
CDR3 DNA: TGCAGTGCTAGAAAGACCGCTAGCTATGGCTACACCTTC
CDR3 protein: CSARKTASYGYTF

CDR3 length: 16
D gene: TRBD1
J gene: TRBJ2-3
clone size: .
V gene: TRBV5-1
CDR3 DNA: TGCGCCAGCAGCCCCGGGACAGGGCATCGCACAGATACGCAGTATTTT
CDR3 protein: CASSPGTGHRTDTQYF

CDR3 length: 12
D gene: .
J gene: TRBJ1-1
clone size: .
V gene: TRBV7-8
CDR3 DNA: TGTGCCAGCAGCTACTTGGGGGGATGGGCTTTCTTT
CDR3 protein: CASSYLGGWAFF

CDR3 length: 13
D gene: .
J gene: TRBJ2-7
clone size: .
V gene: TRBV7-8
CDR3 DNA: TGTGCCAGCAGCTTAGATCGTACGCAGGAGCAGTACTTC
CDR3 protein: CASSLDRTQEQYF

CDR3 length: 13
D gene: TRBD1
J gene: TRBJ1-5
clone size: .
V gene: TRBV19
CDR3 DNA: TGTGCCGGAAGCAGGGGGCCAGGGCAGCCCCAGCATTTT
CDR3 protein: CAGSRGPGQPQHF

CDR3 length: 15
D gene: TRBD2
J gene: TRBJ2-3
clone size: few
V gene: TRBV7-2
CDR3 DNA: TGTGCCAGCAACCAACTAGCGGGCCCCCCGAATACGCAGTATTTT
CDR3 protein: CASNQLAGPPNTQYF

CDR3 length: 15
D gene: .
J gene: TRBJ2-5
clone size: .
V gene: TRBV7-9
CDR3 DNA: TGTGCCAGCAGCTTTGCCCGGGGTGTAGAGGAGACCCAGTACTTC
CDR3 protein: CASSFARGVEETQYF

CDR3 length: 14
D gene: TRBD1
J gene: TRBJ2-6
clone size: .
V gene: TRBV6-2/TRBV6-3
CDR3 DNA: TGTGCCAGCGGGACAGCGGCTGGGGCCAACGTCCTGACTTTC
CDR3 protein: CASGTAAGANVLTF

CDR3 length: 14
D gene: .
J gene: TRBJ2-7
clone size: .
V gene: TRBV18
CDR3 DNA: TGTGCCAGCTCACGGACCCACAGGTACGAAGAGCAGTACTTC
CDR3 protein: CASSRTHRYEEQYF

CDR3 length: 16
D gene: .
J gene: TRBJ1-1
clone size: few
V gene: TRBV6-5
CDR3 DNA: TGTGCCAGCAGTTACTCGCCATCGCCGCGGGGACCTGAAGCTTTCTTT
CDR3 protein: CASSYSPSPRGPEAFF

CDR3 length: 17
D gene: TRBD1
J gene: TRBJ2-2
clone size: .
V gene: TRBV9
CDR3 DNA: TGTGCCAGCAGCGTAGTGGGACAGGGGGCCTACACCGGGGAGCTGTTTTTT
CDR3 protein: CASSVVGQGAYTGELFF

CDR3 length: 14
D gene: .
J gene: TRBJ2-3
clone size: .
V gene: TRBV5-1
CDR3 DNA: TGCGCCAGCAGCAAGCGACTCCGCACAGATACGCAGTATTTT
CDR3 protein: CASSKRLRTDTQYF

CDR3 length: 11
D gene: .
J gene: TRBJ1-3
clone size: many
V gene: TRBV12-3/TRBV12-4
CDR3 DNA: TGTGCCAGCAGCCCTGGAAACACCATATATTTT
CDR3 protein: CASSPGNTIYF

CDR3 length: 14
D gene: .
J gene: TRBJ2-1
clone size: .
V gene: TRBV7-7
CDR3 DNA: TGTGCCAGCAGCTTAGCGGGGAACCTCAATGAGCAGTTCTTC
CDR3 protein: CASSLAGNLNEQFF

CDR3 length: 14
D gene: TRBD1
J gene: TRBJ1-2
clone size: few
V gene: TRBV5-6
CDR3 DNA: TGTGCCAGCACCGGACAGGGCATCGTTGTTGGCTACACCTTC
CDR3 protein: CASTGQGIVVGYTF

CDR3 length: 15
D gene: .
J gene: TRBJ2-7
clone size: .
V gene: TRBV5-1
CDR3 DNA: TGCGCCAGCAGCTCGACCGGGAGTGTAAGCGACGAGCAGTACTTC
CDR3 protein: CASSSTGSVSDEQYF

CDR3 length: 12
D gene: .
J gene: TRBJ2-1
clone size: .
V gene: TRBV20-1
CDR3 DNA: TGCAGTGTGGGGGGCTATGGGGTGGAGCAGTTCTTC
CDR3 protein: CSVGGYGVEQFF

CDR3 length: 13
D gene: TRBD1
J gene: TRBJ2-7
clone size: .
V gene: TRBV20-1
CDR3 DNA: TGCAGTGCTAGGGGGACAGGGTACTACGAGCAGTACTTC
CDR3 protein: CSARGTGYYEQYF

CDR3 length: 14
D gene: TRBD1
J gene: TRBJ1-5
clone size: .
V gene: TRBV18
CDR3 DNA: TGTGCCAGCTCATCCCGGACAGGGGATCAGCCCCAGCATTTT
CDR3 protein: CASSSRTGDQPQHF

CDR3 length: 14
D gene: TRBD1
J gene: TRBJ1-4
clone size: .
V gene: TRBV5-1
CDR3 DNA: TGCGCCAGCAGGACGGGACAGAAAAATGAAAAACTGTTTTTT
CDR3 protein: CASRTGQKNEKLFF

CDR3 length: 14
D gene: .
J gene: TRBJ2-2
clone size: .
V gene: TRBV12-3/TRBV12-4
CDR3 DNA: TGTGCCAGCAATCCGGGGGCTTTCACCGGGGAGCTGTTTTTT
CDR3 protein: CASNPGAFTGELFF

CDR3 length: 15
D gene: .
J gene: TRBJ2-1
clone size: few
V gene: TRBV4-2
CDR3 DNA: TGTGCCAGCAGCCAAGATTACGCTAATTTTAATGAGCAGTTCTTC
CDR3 protein: CASSQDYANFNEQFF

CDR3 length: 11
D gene: TRBD1
J gene: TRBJ2-7
clone size: .
V gene: TRBV29-1
CDR3 DNA: TGCAGCGTTGTGGGACAGGGAGAGCAGTACTTC
CDR3 protein: CSVVGQGEQYF

CDR3 length: 14
D gene: .
J gene: TRBJ2-7
clone size: .
V gene: TRBV5-1
CDR3 DNA: TGCGCCAACGCATGGGAGATAAGCTCCTACGAGCAGTACTTC
CDR3 protein: CANAWEISSYEQYF

CDR3 length: 14
D gene: .
J gene: TRBJ2-1
clone size: few
V gene: TRBV3-1
CDR3 DNA: TGTGCCAGCAGCCATCTCGGTCGAGATAACAGGCAGTTCTTC
CDR3 protein: CASSHLGRDNRQFF

CDR3 length: 11
D gene: .
J gene: TRBJ1-1
clone size: few
V gene: TRBV6-2/TRBV6-3
CDR3 DNA: TGTGCCAGCAGAATGGGCACTGAAGCTTTCTTT
CDR3 protein: CASRMGTEAFF

CDR3 length: 14
D gene: .
J gene: TRBJ2-3
clone size: few
V gene: TRBV10-2
CDR3 DNA: TGCGCCAGCAGTGAGTCCAGAGTCCTCGATACGCAGTATTTT
CDR3 protein: CASSESRVLDTQYF

CDR3 length: 12
D gene: .
J gene: TRBJ2-3
clone size: .
V gene: TRBV27
CDR3 DNA: TGTGCCAGCGGGTCAGGGGCAGATACGCAGTATTTT
CDR3 protein: CASGSGADTQYF

CDR3 length: 13
D gene: .
J gene: TRBJ2-1
clone size: few
V gene: TRBV5-1
CDR3 DNA: TGCGCCAGCAGCGCCGGAGCCTCCCCTGAGCAGTTCTTC
CDR3 protein: CASSAGASPEQFF

CDR3 length: 14
D gene: .
J gene: TRBJ2-3
clone size: few
V gene: TRBV6-1
CDR3 DNA: TGTGCCAGCAGGTGGAGTTCTAGCACAGATACGCAGTATTTT
CDR3 protein: CASRWSSSTDTQYF

CDR3 length: 15
D gene: .
J gene: TRBJ2-5
clone size: few
V gene: TRBV5-1
CDR3 DNA: TGCGCCAGCAGCCCGGCCGACTCACGGGCAGAGACCCAGTACTTC
CDR3 protein: CASSPADSRAETQYF

CDR3 length: 17
D gene: TRBD2
J gene: TRBJ2-1
clone size: many
V gene: TRBV29-1
CDR3 DNA: TGCAGCGTTGGGACTAGCGGGAGGCCCGACTCCTACAATGAGCAGTTCTTC
CDR3 protein: CSVGTSGRPDSYNEQFF